The 13 T cell receptor beta chains below all came from one sample that was sequenced in a study of CD8 T cells in ankylosing spondylitis (dated 2017 in TCRdb). Their antigen targets remain unknown. Receptor amplification or capture employed 5' RACE. The instrument given in TCRdb is Illumina HiSeq 2500. The public reads were reprocessed in TCRdb via fastp at Q25 and MiXCR, keeping in-frame beta chains. Rows matching on CDR3 protein sequence are summarized as one entry with the most common DNA and genes. The sample table holds fewer than 500,000 distinct CDR3 sequences, of which around 26% were seen once. In total, the top ten clones hold roughly 1% of the sample. What the research found in general, with its limitations: A TCR beta motif of eight highly homologous amino acid variants appeared characteristic of blood from ankylosing spondylitis patients.

Sequences were obtained from blood, either unsorted or a sorted T cell fraction (not recorded which). The receptors shown here come from a male donor with ankylosing spondylitis.

This rearrangement joins TRBV7-9 to TRBJ2-7; no reliable D call. Germline V gene sequence: CDR1 SEHNR, CDR2 FQNEAQ (reference sequence). The germline V and J ends were trimmed by 0 bases and 7 bases, with 10 bases remaining between them. The CDR3 has 13 residues. CDR3 loop: CASSLAVAREQYV. CDR3 DNA sequence: TGTGCCAGCAGCTTAGCCGTCGCAAGAGAGCAGTACGTC.

This chain joins TRBV20-1 and TRBJ2-5; no clear D gene. The CDR3 runs to 13 residues. V was clipped by 2 bases and J by 1 base, with 8 bases between them. Germline loops: CDR1 DFQATT, CDR2 SNEGSKA (reference sequence). In DNA form, the CDR3 reads TGCAGTGCTAGAAGGACGCGCCAAGAGACCCAGTACTTC. Its protein is CSARRTRQETQYF.

In its sample, this clonotype was seen a few times. The chain has TRBV7-2 and TRBJ1-2; the D gene is possibly TRBD1 (5 bases). V lost 5 bases and J lost 4, with 17 bases in between. Germline lookup yields CDR1 SGHTA and CDR2 FQGNSA. This CDR3 has 15 residues. CDR3 nucleotide sequence: TGTGCCAGCAGCCCCGCCGGGGCCAGTAGCTATGGCTACACCTTC. This codes for CASSPAGASSYGYTF.

The chain uses TRBV6-2 or TRBV6-3 and TRBJ2-4; D possibly corresponds to TRBD2 (6 bases). The CDR3 consists of 16 residues. Per germline, CDR1 MNHEY and CDR2 SVGEGT. Trimming pared 2 bases from V and 4 bases from J, leaving 15 bases between. The CDR3 loop is CASSYLRTGAKNIQYF. In nucleotides, the CDR3 is TGTGCCAGCAGTTACCTAAGGACGGGAGCAAAAAACATTCAGTACTTC.

The CDR3 is CASGPMGYGYTF. The CDR3 DNA reads TGCGCCAGCGGCCCTATGGGCTATGGCTACACCTTC. The chain uses TRBV5-1 and TRBJ1-2, with unresolved D. Deletions cut 7 bases from V and 4 bases from J, with 11 bases between. The CDR3 spans 12 residues. From germline, CDR1 is SGHRS and CDR2 YFSETQ.

V usage is TRBV29-1 and J usage is TRBJ2-5; tentative D call: TRBD2 (6 bases). The CDR3 consists of 13 residues. V lost 4 bases and J lost 5, with 14 bases in between. Germline CDR1 and CDR2: SQVTM and ANQGSEA. CDR3 amino acids: CSVGYGGRETQYF. DNA of the CDR3: TGCAGCGTTGGATACGGGGGTCGGGAGACCCAGTACTTC.

The chain recombines TRBV2 with TRBJ2-5; the D is unclear. The CDR3 extends over 13 amino acids. V lost 4 bases, J lost 2 bases, and 8 bases lay in between. CDR1 is SNHLY, CDR2 FYNNEI, per germline. The DNA of the CDR3 is TGTGCCAGCAGTGGACGGCTTCAAGAGACCCAGTACTTC. It encodes CASSGRLQETQYF. The complete variable domain, with remaining parts taken from reference TRBV2 and TRBJ2-5, reads EPEVTQTPSHQVTQMGQEVILRCVPISNHLYFYWYRQILGQKVEFLVSFYNNEISEKSEIFDDQFSVERPDGSNFTLKIRSTKLEDSAMYFCASSGRLQETQYFGPGTRLLVL.

Comment on this clonotype: As the CDR3 is not closed by the conserved phenylalanine or tryptophan, this likely results from a read error. This chain connects TRBV12-3 or TRBV12-4 to TRBJ2-1; 11 bases agree with TRBD2. The V and J ends lost 6 bases and 4 bases, in that order; junction bases with no gene match: 5. The CDR3 length is 15 residues. For the CDR3, the DNA is TGTGCCAGCAGACGTGGGACTAGCGGTTACAATGAGCAGTTCTTG. Protein product: CASRRGTSGYNEQFL.

The table lists this clonotype with many counts. The rearrangement joins TRBV5-1 to TRBJ2-2; no reliable D call. The CDR3 consists of 13 residues. Germline loops: CDR1 SGHRS, CDR2 YFSETQ. Deletions cut 0 bases from V and 4 bases from J, with 4 bases between. CDR3 region: CASSLGATGELFF. Written as DNA, the CDR3 is TGCGCCAGCAGCTTGGGGGCCACCGGGGAGCTGTTTTTT.

The chain is built from TRBV19 and TRBJ2-3, with no clear D. The CDR3 has 14 residues. The germline V gene encodes CDR1 LNHDA and CDR2 SQIVND (reference sequence). Deletions cut 5 bases from V and 1 base from J, with 10 bases between. DNA for the CDR3: TGTGCCAGTAGTCCCGTCTCAGGCACAGATACGCAGTATTTT. Translating it yields CASSPVSGTDTQYF.

This rearrangement joins TRBV12-3 or TRBV12-4 to TRBJ1-5, with D possibly matching TRBD1 (6 bases). V was shortened by 1 base and J by 0 bases, with 16 bases between the two germline ends. The CDR3 runs 18 residues. CDR3 DNA: TGTGCCAGCAGTTTAGTGAGGCGGGGACACTATAGCAATCAGCCCCAGCATTTT. This translates into CASSLVRRGHYSNQPQHF.

This clonotype appeared once. V usage is TRBV2 and J usage is TRBJ2-5, with D possibly being TRBD2 (7 bases). The V gene lost 1 base and the J gene lost 5 bases, with 11 bases spanning the gap. The length of the CDR3 is 14 residues. Per the germline V gene, CDR1 is SNHLY and CDR2 is FYNNEI. The CDR3 spells CASSEVQGGETQYF. The CDR3 DNA is TGTGCCAGCAGTGAAGTACAGGGAGGGGAGACCCAGTACTTC.

This chain joins TRBV5-6 and TRBJ2-5; TRBD2 agrees at 7 bases. The CDR3 sequence is 14 residues long. The ends lost 4 bases at V and 1 base at J; junction bases unmatched: 4. Germline lookup yields CDR1 SGHDT and CDR2 YYEEEE. This CDR3 is CASSKGLVQETQYF. CDR3 bases: TGTGCCAGCAGCAAAGGACTAGTCCAAGAGACCCAGTACTTC. Complete variable domain (other parts from reference TRBV5-6 and TRBJ2-5): DAGVTQSPTHLIKTRGQQVTLRCSPKSGHDTVSWYQQALGQGPQFIFQYYEEEERQRGNFPDRFSGHQFPNYSSELNVNALLLGDSALYLCASSKGLVQETQYFGPGTRLLVL.